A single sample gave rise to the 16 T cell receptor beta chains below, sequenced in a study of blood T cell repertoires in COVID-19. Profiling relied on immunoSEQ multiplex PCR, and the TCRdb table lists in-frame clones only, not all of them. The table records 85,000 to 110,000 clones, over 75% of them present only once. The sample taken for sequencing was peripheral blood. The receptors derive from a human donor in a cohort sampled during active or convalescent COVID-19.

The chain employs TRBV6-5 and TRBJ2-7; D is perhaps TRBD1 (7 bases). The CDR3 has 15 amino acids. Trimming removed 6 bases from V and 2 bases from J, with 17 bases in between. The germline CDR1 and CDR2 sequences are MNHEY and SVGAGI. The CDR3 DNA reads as TGTGCCAGCAGGGCATCAGGGGGGTTAACCTACGAGCAGTACTTC. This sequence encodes CASRASGGLTYEQYF.

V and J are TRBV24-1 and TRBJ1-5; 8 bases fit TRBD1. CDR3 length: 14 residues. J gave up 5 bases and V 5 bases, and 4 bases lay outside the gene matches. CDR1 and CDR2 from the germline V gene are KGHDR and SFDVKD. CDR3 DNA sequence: TGTGCCACCAGTGGGACAGGGACCCATCAGCCCCAGCATTTT. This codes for CATSGTGTHQPQHF.

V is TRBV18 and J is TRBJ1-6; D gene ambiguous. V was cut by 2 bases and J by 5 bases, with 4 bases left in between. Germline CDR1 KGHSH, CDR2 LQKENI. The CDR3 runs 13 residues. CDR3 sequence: CASSPSDNSPLHF. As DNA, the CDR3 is TGTGCCAGCTCACCATCAGATAATTCACCCCTCCACTTT.

The CDR3 region is CASSLGARFWQETQYF. CDR3 sequence (DNA): TGTGCCAGCAGCCTGGGGGCTAGATTTTGGCAAGAGACCCAGTACTTC. The J gene is TRBJ2-5, the V gene TRBV14, with a weak D call TRBD1 (6 bases). Trimming stripped 4 bases from V and 2 bases from J, with 17 bases between. Germline CDR1 is SGHDN and CDR2 is FVKESK. The CDR3 extends over 16 amino acids. Together with reference TRBV14 and TRBJ2-5, the CDR3 gives the full variable domain: EAGVTQFPSHSVIEKGQTVTLRCDPISGHDNLYWYRRVMGKEIKFLLHFVKESKQDESGMPNNRFLAERTGGTYSTLKVQPAELEDSGVYFCASSLGARFWQETQYFGPGTRLLVL.

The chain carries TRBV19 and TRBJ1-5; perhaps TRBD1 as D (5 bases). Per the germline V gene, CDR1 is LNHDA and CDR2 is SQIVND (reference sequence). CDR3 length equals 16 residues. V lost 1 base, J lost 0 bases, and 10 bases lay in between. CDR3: CASSIAQDSSNQPQHF. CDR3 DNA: TGTGCCAGTAGTATAGCCCAAGACAGTAGCAATCAGCCCCAGCATTTT.

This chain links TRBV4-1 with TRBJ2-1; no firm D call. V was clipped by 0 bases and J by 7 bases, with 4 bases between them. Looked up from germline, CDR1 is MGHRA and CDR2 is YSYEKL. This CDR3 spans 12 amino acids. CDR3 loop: CASSQDPNEQFF. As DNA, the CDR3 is TGCGCCAGCAGCCAAGACCCGAATGAGCAGTTCTTC.

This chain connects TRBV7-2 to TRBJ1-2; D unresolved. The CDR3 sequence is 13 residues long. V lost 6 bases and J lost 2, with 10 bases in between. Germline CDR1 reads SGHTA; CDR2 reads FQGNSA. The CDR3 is CASRYNVNYGYTF. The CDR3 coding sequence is TGTGCCAGCAGATATAATGTCAACTATGGCTACACCTTC.

The CDR3 spells CASSIGQSYEQYF. The CDR3 nucleotides read TGTGCCAGTAGTATAGGACAGAGCTACGAGCAGTACTTC. The chain recombines TRBV19 with TRBJ2-7, with a tentative D call TRBD1 (5 bases). The V end was cut by 1 base, the J end by 3 bases, with 7 bases between. The CDR3 spans 13 residues. Germline CDR1 and CDR2: LNHDA and SQIVND (reference sequence).

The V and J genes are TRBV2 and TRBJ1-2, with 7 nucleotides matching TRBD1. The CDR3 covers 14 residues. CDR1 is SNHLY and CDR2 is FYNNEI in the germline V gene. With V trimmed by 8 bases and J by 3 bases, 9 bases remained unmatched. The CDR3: CASSKGALDYGYTF. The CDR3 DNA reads TGTGCCAGCTCAAAGGGGGCGCTAGACTATGGCTACACCTTC.

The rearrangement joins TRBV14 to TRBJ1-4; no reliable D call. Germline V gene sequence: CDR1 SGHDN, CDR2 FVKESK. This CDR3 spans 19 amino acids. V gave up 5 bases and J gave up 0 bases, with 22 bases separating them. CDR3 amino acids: CASSAPRSRRTATNEKLFF. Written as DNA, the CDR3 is TGTGCCAGCAGCGCTCCTAGATCCCGAAGAACTGCAACTAATGAAAAACTGTTTTTT.

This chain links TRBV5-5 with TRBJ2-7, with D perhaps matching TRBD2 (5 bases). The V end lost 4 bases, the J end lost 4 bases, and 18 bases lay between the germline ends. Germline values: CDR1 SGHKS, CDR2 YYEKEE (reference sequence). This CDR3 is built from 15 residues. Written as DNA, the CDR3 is TGTGCCAGCAGCGATGGAGGTACCGCATGGTACGAGCAGTACTTC. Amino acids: CASSDGGTAWYEQYF. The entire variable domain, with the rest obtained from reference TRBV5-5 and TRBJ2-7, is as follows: DAGVTQSPTHLIKTRGQQVTLRCSPISGHKSVSWYQQVLGQGPQFIFQYYEKEERGRGNFPDRFSARQFPNYSSELNVNALLLGDSALYLCASSDGGTAWYEQYFGPGTRLTVT.

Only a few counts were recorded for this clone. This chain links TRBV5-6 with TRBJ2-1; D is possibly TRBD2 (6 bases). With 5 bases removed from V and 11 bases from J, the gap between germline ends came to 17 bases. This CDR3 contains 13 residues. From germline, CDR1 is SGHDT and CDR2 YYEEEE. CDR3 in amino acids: CASRQRARDQQFF. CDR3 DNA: TGTGCCAGCAGACAGCGGGCAAGGGACCAGCAGTTCTTC.

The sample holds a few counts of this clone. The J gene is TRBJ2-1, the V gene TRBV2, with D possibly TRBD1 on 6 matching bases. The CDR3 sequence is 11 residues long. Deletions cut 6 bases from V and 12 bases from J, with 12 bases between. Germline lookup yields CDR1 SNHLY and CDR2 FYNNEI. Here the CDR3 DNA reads TGTGCCAGCAGGGGGACAACCCTGCAGTTCTTC. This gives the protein CASRGTTLQFF.

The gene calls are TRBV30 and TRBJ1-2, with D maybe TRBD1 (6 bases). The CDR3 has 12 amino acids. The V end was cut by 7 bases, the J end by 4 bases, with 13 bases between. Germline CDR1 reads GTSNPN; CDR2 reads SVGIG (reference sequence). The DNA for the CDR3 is TGTGCCTACTACAGGGAGACCTATGGCTACACCTTC. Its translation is CAYYRETYGYTF.

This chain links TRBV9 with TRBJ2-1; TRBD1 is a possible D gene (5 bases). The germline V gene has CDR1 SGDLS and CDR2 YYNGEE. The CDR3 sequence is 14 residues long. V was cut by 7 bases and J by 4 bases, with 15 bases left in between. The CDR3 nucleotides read TGTGCCAGCGGGGTAGGGCAGGGATACAATGAGCAGTTCTTC. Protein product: CASGVGQGYNEQFF.

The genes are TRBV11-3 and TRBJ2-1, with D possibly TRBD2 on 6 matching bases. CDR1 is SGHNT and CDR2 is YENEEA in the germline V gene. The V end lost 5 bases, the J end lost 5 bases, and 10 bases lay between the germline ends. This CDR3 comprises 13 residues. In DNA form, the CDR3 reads TGTGCCAGCAGCCGGAGGGTGAACAATGAGCAGTTCTTC. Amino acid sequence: CASSRRVNNEQFF.